A selection of T cell receptor beta chains follows, all from one sample in a study of CD8 T cells in ankylosing spondylitis. TCRdb re-called the 5' RACE reads through MiXCR, storing one row per CDR3 protein. The sample has some 85,000 distinct CDR3 sequences, about 9% seen once; the top ten hold approximately 30%. Sequencing was done on a sample of blood, either unsorted or a sorted T cell fraction (not recorded which). These receptors were taken from a male donor with ankylosing spondylitis. The CDR3 runs from the conserved cysteine through the conserved F or W. The order of the fields is J gene, D gene, clone size, V gene, CDR3 DNA, CDR3 protein. A D gene is named only where the DNA matches it firmly. Clone size, where shown, is once, few, many, or a class for clones that have expanded.

TRBJ1-1,NA,many,TRBV4-1,TGCGCCAGCAGCTTTCTAGGGGCTGGGTCTGAAGCTTTCTTT,CASSFLGAGSEAFF
TRBJ2-1,TRBD2,many,TRBV14,TGTGCCAGCAGCGTTACAGCGGGGGGGAATGAGCAGTTCTTC,CASSVTAGGNEQFF
TRBJ2-7,TRBD2,NA,TRBV9,TGTGCCAGCAGCGCGGGACTAGCTGCCTACGAGCAGTACTTC,CASSAGLAAYEQYF
TRBJ2-3,NA,NA,TRBV6-1,TGTGCCAGCAGTGAAGCGACAGGAGGGGGCACAGATACGCAGTATTTT,CASSEATGGGTDTQYF
TRBJ2-5,TRBD2,many,TRBV12-3/TRBV12-4,TGTGCCAGCAGTTTATACGGGGGGGAGACCCAGTACTTC,CASSLYGGETQYF
TRBJ2-2,TRBD1,NA,TRBV24-1,TGTGCCACCGCCGGGACAGGTGGCACCGGGGAGCTGTTTTTT,CATAGTGGTGELFF
TRBJ2-5,NA,many,TRBV12-3/TRBV12-4,TGTGCCAGCAGCCTTAGGGGTGCAGGGGGGTACCAAGAGACCCAGTACTTC,CASSLRGAGGYQETQYF
TRBJ2-1,TRBD2,many,TRBV20-1,TGCAGTGCCAGAACGACTAGCGGGAGCAACAATGAGCAGTTCTTC,CSARTTSGSNNEQFF
TRBJ2-5,TRBD2,many,TRBV20-1,TGCAGTGCCTCCCGGACTAGCGGGAGCTGGGGAGAGACCCAGTACTTC,CSASRTSGSWGETQYF
TRBJ2-1,TRBD2,many,TRBV20-1,TGCAGTGCTAGAGAGGCTAGCGGAGCCAATGAGCAGTTCTTC,CSAREASGANEQFF
TRBJ1-4,NA,NA,TRBV5-1,TGCGCCAGCAGCCCATCGGGACAAGAGAATGAAAAACTGTTTTTT,CASSPSGQENEKLFF
TRBJ2-3,NA,many,TRBV25-1,TGTGCCAGCAGTTATAGGGCAGATACGCAGTATTTT,CASSYRADTQYF
TRBJ2-5,TRBD1,many,TRBV7-9,TGTGCCAGCAGCCAGGGACAGGGGGGTGAGACCCAGTACTTC,CASSQGQGGETQYF
TRBJ2-5,NA,few,TRBV3-1,TGTGCCAGCACCCGCCGGGAGTGGGAGACCCAGTACTTC,CASTRREWETQYF
TRBJ2-5,TRBD1,many,TRBV24-1,TGTGCCACCAGTGGTACAGGGGGCGCGGAGACCCAGTACTTC,CATSGTGGAETQYF
TRBJ1-2,NA,few,TRBV19,TGTGCCAGTAGTATTTTCGGGACCAATAACTATGGCTACACCTTC,CASSIFGTNNYGYTF
TRBJ1-1,NA,many,TRBV30,TGTGCCTGGAGCCTCGGACAGATCAACACTGAAGCTTTCTTT,CAWSLGQINTEAFF
TRBJ1-2,NA,NA,TRBV21-1,TGTGCCAGCAGCCCCCCGGGGCAGGGGAACCTCGCTAACTATGGCTACACCTTC,CASSPPGQGNLANYGYTF
TRBJ2-2,TRBD2,medium-sized,TRBV2,TGTGCCAGCAGTGCTCCCAGGGAGGGCACAAACACCGGGGAGCTGTTTTTT,CASSAPREGTNTGELFF
TRBJ2-7,NA,many,TRBV14,TGTGCCAGCTCGAGGTTTGTTGGGGGCCAAGAGCAGTACTTC,CASSRFVGGQEQYF
TRBJ2-5,NA,few,TRBV9,TGTGCCAGCAGCCTCTTGGGCAGGCCCCAAGAGACCCAGTACTTC,CASSLLGRPQETQYF
TRBJ2-7,TRBD2,NA,TRBV29-1,TGCAGCGTTGAAGGGGCTAGCGGGAGACCCAACGAGCAGTACTTC,CSVEGASGRPNEQYF
TRBJ2-7,NA,many,TRBV20-1,TGCAGTGCTAGAGACCCCGGGGTCGACTACGAGCAGTACTTC,CSARDPGVDYEQYF
TRBJ2-5,TRBD2,few,TRBV7-8,TGTGCCAGCAGCTTGGGGACTAGCGGGGAAGAGACCCAGTACTTC,CASSLGTSGEETQYF
TRBJ2-1,TRBD2,many,TRBV12-3/TRBV12-4,TGTGCCAGCACCGCCGGGACTAGCGGGAATAATGAGCAGTTCTTC,CASTAGTSGNNEQFF
TRBJ2-1,NA,few,TRBV15,TGTGCCACCAGCACCGATAGGGGGGAAATGGGTAATGAGCAGTTCTTC,CATSTDRGEMGNEQFF
TRBJ1-1,NA,few,TRBV7-9,TGTGCCAGCAGCTTCCTGAACGGACAGCAGAACACTGAAGCTTTCTTT,CASSFLNGQQNTEAFF
TRBJ1-2,NA,NA,TRBV19,TGTGCCAGTAGTAAAGCTTATGGCTACACCTTC,CASSKAYGYTF
TRBJ1-2,NA,few,TRBV5-6,TGTGCCAGCAGCGAATTACAGGAGGGCTATGGCTACACCTTC,CASSELQEGYGYTF
TRBJ2-7,NA,many,TRBV27,TGTGCCAGCGGAGATTCCTACGAGCAGTACTTC,CASGDSYEQYF
TRBJ1-2,NA,many,TRBV5-1,TGCGCCAGCAGCCCGACACGGAGTAACTATGGCTACACCTTC,CASSPTRSNYGYTF
TRBJ2-1,TRBD2,NA,TRBV7-8,TGTGCCAGCAGCTTAGTGTTTGCGGGAGTTTCCTACAATGAGCAGTTCTTC,CASSLVFAGVSYNEQFF
TRBJ2-1,NA,few,TRBV3-1,TGTGCCAGCAGCCAAGAGGAGGGGTTCAGGGGATCCTACAATGAGCAGTTCTTC,CASSQEEGFRGSYNEQFF
TRBJ2-2,NA,NA,TRBV12-3/TRBV12-4,TGTGCCAGCAGGCCAACAGTAAACACCGGGGAGCTGTTTTTT,CASRPTVNTGELFF
TRBJ2-7,NA,few,TRBV14,TGTGCCAGCAGCCAAGATCTTGGGTACGAGCAGTACTTC,CASSQDLGYEQYF
TRBJ1-6,TRBD1,many,TRBV20-1,TGCAGTGCTAGGCTGACAGGGGAGGTTTCACCCCTCCACTTT,CSARLTGEVSPLHF
TRBJ1-1,NA,few,TRBV7-9,TGTGCCAGCAGCTTAGACGTGGGCCGCGGAGCTTTCTTT,CASSLDVGRGAFF
TRBJ2-1,TRBD2,many,TRBV29-1,TGCAGCCCTGTGGTAGCGGGAATCAATGAGCAGTTCTTC,CSPVVAGINEQFF
TRBJ2-3,NA,large,TRBV15,TGTGCCACCAGCAGCCTGACGGAAGCATCAGATACGCAGTATTTT,CATSSLTEASDTQYF
TRBJ1-3,TRBD1,many,TRBV7-6,TGTGCCAGCAGCCCCTCGACAGGGGGGGGTGGAAACACCATATATTTT,CASSPSTGGGGNTIYF
TRBJ1-3,TRBD1,few,TRBV7-9,TGTGCCAGCAGCTTAGAGGACAGGGGTCGATTTGGAAACACCATATATTTT,CASSLEDRGRFGNTIYF
TRBJ2-3,TRBD1,few,TRBV7-9,TGTGCCAGCAGCTTGGAGACAGGGGGGGATACAGATACGCAGTATTTT,CASSLETGGDTDTQYF
TRBJ1-4,NA,few,TRBV7-8,TGTGCCAGCAGCCCTGTCGGAGCCAATGAAAAACTGTTTTTT,CASSPVGANEKLFF
TRBJ2-1,NA,NA,TRBV10-1,TGCGCCAGCACCTTCGGGAGAGGGAATGAGCAGTTCTTC,CASTFGRGNEQFF
TRBJ2-2,NA,NA,TRBV10-3,TGTGCCATCAGTGAGTCCCTCGAGGGGGGGACCGGGGAGCTGTTTTTT,CAISESLEGGTGELFF
TRBJ2-2,NA,NA,TRBV19,TGTGCCAGTACCCCGGACAGTGTACCGATGAACACCGGGGAGCTGTTTTTT,CASTPDSVPMNTGELFF
TRBJ2-3,TRBD2,many,TRBV25-1,TGTGCCACTGGGGGTCTAGCGGGAGATTATTTT,CATGGLAGDYF
TRBJ1-2,NA,NA,TRBV20-1,TGCAGTGCCACTCAGGAGGGGGGCTACACCTTC,CSATQEGGYTF
TRBJ1-5,NA,NA,TRBV7-8,TGTGCCAGCAGCTTAATCGGGGGGGGCAATCAGCCCCAGCATTTT,CASSLIGGGNQPQHF
TRBJ2-6,TRBD1,few,TRBV24-1,TGTGCCACCAGTGATGGTCGACAGGGGGCCCGCTCTGGGGCCAACGTCCTGACTTTC,CATSDGRQGARSGANVLTF
TRBJ2-6,TRBD1,few,TRBV12-3/TRBV12-4,TGTGCCAGTCACCCCAGGGGGCCTGGGGCCAACGTCCTGACTTTC,CASHPRGPGANVLTF
TRBJ2-1,NA,NA,TRBV19,TGTGCCAGTAGTATAGGCGGACTCCTCCGGGCCCATGAGCAGTTCTTC,CASSIGGLLRAHEQFF
TRBJ2-1,NA,NA,TRBV13,TGTGCCAGCAGCTTAGGAAGGGTGGCTGAGCAGTTCTTC,CASSLGRVAEQFF
TRBJ2-2,TRBD1,few,TRBV12-3/TRBV12-4,TGTGCCAGCAGGCACCGGGACAGGGCGAACACCGGGGAGCTGTTTTTT,CASRHRDRANTGELFF
TRBJ2-5,NA,many,TRBV7-9,TGTGCGGAGACTGTTACCGGATTAACGTGGGAGACCCAGTACTTC,CAETVTGLTWETQYF
TRBJ2-7,NA,many,TRBV5-1,TGCGCCAGCAGCTTGCCGCCGAACTACGAGCAGTACTTC,CASSLPPNYEQYF
TRBJ2-3,TRBD2,few,TRBV15,TGTGCCACCAGCAGTGCCCGAGTAGCGGGACCTCGGGATTTT,CATSSARVAGPRDF
TRBJ2-5,NA,few,TRBV19,TGTGCCAGTAGTATAGTAACGGCTAGTGGTCGGGAGACCCAGTACTTC,CASSIVTASGRETQYF
TRBJ2-3,TRBD2,few,TRBV5-6,TGTGCCAGCAGCCCTGGCTGGACTAGCGGAGATACGCAGTATTTT,CASSPGWTSGDTQYF
TRBJ2-7,NA,NA,TRBV21-1,TGTGCCAGCAGCAAGCTCGGGACAGTCTACGAGCAGTACTTC,CASSKLGTVYEQYF